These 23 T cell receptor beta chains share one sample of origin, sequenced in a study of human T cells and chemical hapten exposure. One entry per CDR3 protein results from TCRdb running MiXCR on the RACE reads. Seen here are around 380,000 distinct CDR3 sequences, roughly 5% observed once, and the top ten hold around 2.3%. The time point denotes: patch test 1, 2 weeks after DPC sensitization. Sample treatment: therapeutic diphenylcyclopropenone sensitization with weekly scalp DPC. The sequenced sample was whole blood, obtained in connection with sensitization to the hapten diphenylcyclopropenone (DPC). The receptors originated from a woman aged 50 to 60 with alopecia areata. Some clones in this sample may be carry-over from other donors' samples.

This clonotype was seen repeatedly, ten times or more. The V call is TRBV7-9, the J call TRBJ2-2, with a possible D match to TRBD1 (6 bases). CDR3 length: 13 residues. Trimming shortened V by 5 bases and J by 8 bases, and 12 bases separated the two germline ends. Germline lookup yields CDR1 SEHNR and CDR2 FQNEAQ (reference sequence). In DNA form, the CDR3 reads TGTGCCAGCAGCCAGACAGGCCAGGGGGAGCTGTTTTTT. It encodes CASSQTGQGELFF.

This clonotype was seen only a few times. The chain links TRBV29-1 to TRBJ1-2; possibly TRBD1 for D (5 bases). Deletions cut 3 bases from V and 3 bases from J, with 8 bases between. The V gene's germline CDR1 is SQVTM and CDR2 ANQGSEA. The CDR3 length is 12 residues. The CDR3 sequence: CSVDRRDYGYTF. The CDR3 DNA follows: TGCAGCGTTGATCGCAGGGACTATGGCTACACCTTC.

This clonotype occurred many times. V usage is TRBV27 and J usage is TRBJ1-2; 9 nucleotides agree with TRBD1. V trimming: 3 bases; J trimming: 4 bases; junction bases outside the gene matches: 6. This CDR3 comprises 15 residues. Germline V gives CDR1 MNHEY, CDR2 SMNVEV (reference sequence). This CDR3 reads CASSFLMTGGYGYTF. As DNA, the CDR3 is TGTGCCAGCAGTTTCTTAATGACAGGGGGCTATGGCTACACCTTC.

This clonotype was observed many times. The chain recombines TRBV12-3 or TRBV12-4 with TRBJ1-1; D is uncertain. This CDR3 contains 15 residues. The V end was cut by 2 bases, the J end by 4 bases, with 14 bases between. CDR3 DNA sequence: TGTGCCAGCAGTTTATTGGACGCAGCTAGCACTGAAGCTTTCTTT. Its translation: CASSLLDAASTEAFF.

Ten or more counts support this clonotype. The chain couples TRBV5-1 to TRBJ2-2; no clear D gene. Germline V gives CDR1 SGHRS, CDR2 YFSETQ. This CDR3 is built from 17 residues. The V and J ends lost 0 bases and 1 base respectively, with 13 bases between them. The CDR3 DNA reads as TGCGCCAGCAGCTTGGCCGTAGCCCCGCAGAACACCGGGGAGCTGTTTTTT. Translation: CASSLAVAPQNTGELFF.

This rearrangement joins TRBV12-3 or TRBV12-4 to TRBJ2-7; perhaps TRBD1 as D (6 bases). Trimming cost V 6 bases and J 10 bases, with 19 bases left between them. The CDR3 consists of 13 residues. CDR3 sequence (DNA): TGTGCCAGCAGCCGACCCCCGACAGGACGTCAGTACTTC. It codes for CASSRPPTGRQYF.

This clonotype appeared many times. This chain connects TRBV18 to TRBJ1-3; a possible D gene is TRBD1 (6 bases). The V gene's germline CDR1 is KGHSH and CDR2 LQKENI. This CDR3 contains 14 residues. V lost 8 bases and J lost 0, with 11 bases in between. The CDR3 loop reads CASSPDSSGNTIYF. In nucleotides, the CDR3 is TGTGCCAGCAGCCCGGACAGCTCTGGAAACACCATATATTTT.

CDR3 DNA: TGCAGTGGGACGACAGGGCGACGAACTGAAGCTTTCTTT. Translating it yields CSGTTGRRTEAFF. This chain joins TRBV20-1 and TRBJ1-1, with 7 bases aligning to TRBD1. Germline CDR1 is DFQATT and CDR2 is SNEGSKA (reference sequence). CDR3 length: 13 amino acids. The V gene end was trimmed by 7 bases and the J gene end by 5 bases; junction bases not matched to a gene: 10.

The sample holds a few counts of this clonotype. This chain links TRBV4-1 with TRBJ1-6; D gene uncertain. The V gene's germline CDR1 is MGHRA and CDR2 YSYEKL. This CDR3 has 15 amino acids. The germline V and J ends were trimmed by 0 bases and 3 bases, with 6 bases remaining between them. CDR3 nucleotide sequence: TGCGCCAGCAGCCAAGATTATAGCTATAATTCACCCCTCCACTTT. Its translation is CASSQDYSYNSPLHF.

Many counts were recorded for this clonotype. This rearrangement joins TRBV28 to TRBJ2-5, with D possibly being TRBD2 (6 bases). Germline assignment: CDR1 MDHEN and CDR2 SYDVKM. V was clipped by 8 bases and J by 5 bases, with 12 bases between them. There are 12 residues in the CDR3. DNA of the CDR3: TGTGCCAGCTCCGTCGGGGGTGAGACCCAGTACTTC. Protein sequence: CASSVGGETQYF.

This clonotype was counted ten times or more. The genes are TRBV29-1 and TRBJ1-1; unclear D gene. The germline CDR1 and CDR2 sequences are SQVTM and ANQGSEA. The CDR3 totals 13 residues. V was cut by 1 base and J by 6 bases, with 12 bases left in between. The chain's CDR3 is CSVEGSRKAEAFF. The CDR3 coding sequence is TGCAGCGTTGAAGGGTCCCGAAAGGCTGAAGCTTTCTTT.

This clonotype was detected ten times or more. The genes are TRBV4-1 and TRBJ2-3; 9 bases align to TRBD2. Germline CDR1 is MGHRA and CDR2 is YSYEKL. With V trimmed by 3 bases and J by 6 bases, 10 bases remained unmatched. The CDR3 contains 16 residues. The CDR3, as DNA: TGCGCCAGCAGCCAGCAGCCGCGGGGGGGCTTGGATACGCAGTATTTT. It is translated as CASSQQPRGGLDTQYF.

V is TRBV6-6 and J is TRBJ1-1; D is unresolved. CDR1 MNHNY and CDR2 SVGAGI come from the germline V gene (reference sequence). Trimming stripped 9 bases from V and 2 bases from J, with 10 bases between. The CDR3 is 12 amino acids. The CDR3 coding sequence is TGTGCCAGTCTCAGAGAAAACACTGAAGCTTTCTTT. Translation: CASLRENTEAFF.

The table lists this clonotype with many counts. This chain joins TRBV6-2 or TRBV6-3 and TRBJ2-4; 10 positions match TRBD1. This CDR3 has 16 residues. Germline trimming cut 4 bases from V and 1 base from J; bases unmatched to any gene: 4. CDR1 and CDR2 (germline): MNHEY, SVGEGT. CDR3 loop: CASSSDRGLAKNIQYF. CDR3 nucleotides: TGTGCCAGCAGTTCGGACAGGGGGTTGGCCAAAAACATTCAGTACTTC.

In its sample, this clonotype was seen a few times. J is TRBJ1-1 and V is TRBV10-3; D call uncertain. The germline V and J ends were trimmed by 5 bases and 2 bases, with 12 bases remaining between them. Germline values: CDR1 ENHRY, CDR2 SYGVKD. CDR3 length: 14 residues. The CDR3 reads CAISSGRINTEAFF. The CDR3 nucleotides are TGTGCCATCAGTAGCGGACGGATTAACACTGAAGCTTTCTTT.

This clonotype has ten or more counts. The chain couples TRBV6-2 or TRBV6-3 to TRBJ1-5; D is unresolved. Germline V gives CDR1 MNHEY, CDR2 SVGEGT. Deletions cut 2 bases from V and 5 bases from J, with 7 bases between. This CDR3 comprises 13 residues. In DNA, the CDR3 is TGTGCCAGCAGTTACGGGAGAGATCAGCCCCAGCATTTT. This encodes CASSYGRDQPQHF.

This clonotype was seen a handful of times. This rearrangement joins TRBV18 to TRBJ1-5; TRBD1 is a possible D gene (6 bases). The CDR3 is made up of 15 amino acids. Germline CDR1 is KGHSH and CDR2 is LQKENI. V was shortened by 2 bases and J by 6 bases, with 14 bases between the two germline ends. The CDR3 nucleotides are TGTGCCAGCTCACCATCAACAGGGTTGGTTCAGCCCCAGCATTTT. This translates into CASSPSTGLVQPQHF.

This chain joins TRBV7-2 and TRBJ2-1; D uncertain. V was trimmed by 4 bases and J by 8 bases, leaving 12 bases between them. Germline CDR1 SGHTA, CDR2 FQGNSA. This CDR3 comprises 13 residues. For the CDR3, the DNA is TGTGCCAGCAGCTACGGGTATTTCGATGAGCAGTTCTTC. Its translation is CASSYGYFDEQFF.

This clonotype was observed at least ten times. CDR3 loop: CASTPGGDQPQHF. The CDR3, as DNA: TGTGCCAGCACTCCGGGGGGGGATCAGCCCCAGCATTTT. V and J are TRBV6-1 and TRBJ1-5, with D possibly TRBD1 on 5 matching bases. The CDR3 sequence is 13 residues long. CDR1 is MNHNS and CDR2 is SASEGT in the germline V gene. Trimming cost V 7 bases and J 5 bases, with 12 bases left between them.

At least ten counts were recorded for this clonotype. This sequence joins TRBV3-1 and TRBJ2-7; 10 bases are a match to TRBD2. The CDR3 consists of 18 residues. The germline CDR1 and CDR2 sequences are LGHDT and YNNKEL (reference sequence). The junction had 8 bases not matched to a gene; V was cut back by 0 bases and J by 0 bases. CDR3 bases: TGTGCCAGCAGCCAAGATGCGCTAGCGGGGGCCAGCTCCTACGAGCAGTACTTC. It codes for CASSQDALAGASSYEQYF.

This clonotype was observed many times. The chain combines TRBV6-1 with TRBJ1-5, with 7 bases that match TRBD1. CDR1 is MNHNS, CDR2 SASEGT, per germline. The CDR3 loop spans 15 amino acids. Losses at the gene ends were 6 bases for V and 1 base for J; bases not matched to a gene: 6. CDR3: CASRATTGSNQPQHF. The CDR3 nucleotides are TGTGCCAGCAGAGCAACGACAGGGAGCAATCAGCCCCAGCATTTT.

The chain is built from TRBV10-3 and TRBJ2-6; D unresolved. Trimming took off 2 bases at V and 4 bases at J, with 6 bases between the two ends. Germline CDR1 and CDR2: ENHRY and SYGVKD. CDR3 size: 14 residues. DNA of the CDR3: TGTGCCATCAGTGAGCGGCTGGGGGCCAACGTCCTGACTTTC. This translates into CAISERLGANVLTF.

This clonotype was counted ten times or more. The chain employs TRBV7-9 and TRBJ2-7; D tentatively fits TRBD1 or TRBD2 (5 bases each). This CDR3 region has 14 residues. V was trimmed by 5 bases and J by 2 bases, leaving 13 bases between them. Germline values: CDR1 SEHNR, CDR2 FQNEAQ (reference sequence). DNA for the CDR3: TGTGCCAGCAGCGCCCGGGACGGAGCCTACGAGCAGTACTTC. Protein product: CASSARDGAYEQYF.